This TCR beta chain came from a study of T-cell reconstitution after alpha-beta-depleted transplantation in children. The library targeted TCRbeta and was prepared with unique molecular identifiers. TCRdb recomputed calls from the PCR reads with MiXCR, one row per CDR3 protein. The data contain about 540,000 distinct CDR3 sequences, approximately 16% of them singletons. The sample in question was PBMCs from the stem cell graft donor, obtained from the stem cell graft. The TCR was taken from a human donor who donated a stem cell graft to a child with acute lymphoblastic leukemia.

The CDR3 loop is CSVVPSGSVETQYF. The CDR3, as DNA: TGCAGCGTTGTCCCGTCAGGGTCGGTGGAGACCCAGTACTTC. The chain carries TRBV29-1 and TRBJ2-5, with a tentative D call TRBD1 (5 bases). In germline, CDR1 is SQVTM, CDR2 ANQGSEA. The CDR3 has 14 amino acids. Trimming removed 4 bases at V and 5 bases at J, with 17 bases between.